This T cell receptor (beta chain) was sequenced for a study of blood T cell repertoires in COVID-19. Generated by immunoSEQ multiplex PCR, the TCRdb table keeps only in-frame clones and is missing some. Here the sample spans 65,000 or so clones, approximately 80% being singletons. This clone was detected only a few times. There are 15 residues in the CDR3. From germline, CDR1 is SGDLS and CDR2 YYNGEE. V lost 3 bases and J 6 bases, leaving 18 bases between the germline ends. The chain is built from TRBV9 and TRBJ1-2; tentative D call: TRBD1 (6 bases). Input material: peripheral blood. The receptor was derived from a man aged 25 to 40 with COVID-19, enrolled during active disease. CDR3 in DNA: TGTGCCAGCAGCGCCCCGGGACAACTTCTCGATGGCTACACCTTC. Its protein is CASSAPGQLLDGYTF.